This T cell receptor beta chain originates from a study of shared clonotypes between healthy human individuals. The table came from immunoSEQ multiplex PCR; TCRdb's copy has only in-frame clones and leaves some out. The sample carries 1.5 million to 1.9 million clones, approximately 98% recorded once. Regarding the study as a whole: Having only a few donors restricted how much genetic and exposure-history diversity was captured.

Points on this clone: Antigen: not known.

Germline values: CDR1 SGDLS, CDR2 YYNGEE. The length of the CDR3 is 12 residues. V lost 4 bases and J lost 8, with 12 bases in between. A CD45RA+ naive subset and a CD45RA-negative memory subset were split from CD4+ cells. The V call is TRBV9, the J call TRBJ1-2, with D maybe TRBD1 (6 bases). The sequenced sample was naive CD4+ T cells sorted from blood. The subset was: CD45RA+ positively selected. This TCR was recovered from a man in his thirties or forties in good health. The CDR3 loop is CASSLGGQGYTF. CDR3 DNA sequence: TGTGCCAGCAGCTTAGGGGGTCAGGGCTACACCTTC.